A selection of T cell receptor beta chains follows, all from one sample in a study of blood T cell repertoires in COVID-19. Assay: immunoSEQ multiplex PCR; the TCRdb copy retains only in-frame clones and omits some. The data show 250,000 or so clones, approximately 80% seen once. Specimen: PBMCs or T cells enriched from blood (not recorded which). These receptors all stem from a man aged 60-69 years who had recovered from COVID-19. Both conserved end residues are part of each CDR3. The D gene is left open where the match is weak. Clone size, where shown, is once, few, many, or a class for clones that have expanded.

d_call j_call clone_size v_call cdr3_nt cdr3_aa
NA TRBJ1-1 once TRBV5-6 TGTGCCAGCAGGATTGGGACAAGTGAAGCTTTCTTT CASRIGTSEAFF
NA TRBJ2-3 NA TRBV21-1 TGTGCCAACCCCAGGGGACGCACTAGCACAGATACGCAGTATTTT CANPRGRTSTDTQYF
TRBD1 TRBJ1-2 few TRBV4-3 TGCGCCAGCAGCCAAGAACGAACAAAAGACAGGGTCTATGGCTACACCTTC CASSQERTKDRVYGYTF
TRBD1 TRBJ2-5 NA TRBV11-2 TGTGCCAGCAGCTTTCACAGGGGGTTAGAGACCCAGTACTTC CASSFHRGLETQYF
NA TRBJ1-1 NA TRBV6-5 TGTGCCAGCATCCCGGGACACACTAACACTGAAGCTTTCTTT CASIPGHTNTEAFF
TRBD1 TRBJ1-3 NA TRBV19 TGTGCCAGTAGTGCCACCGGGACAGACTCTGGAAACACCATATATTTT CASSATGTDSGNTIYF
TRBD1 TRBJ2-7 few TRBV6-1 TGTGCCAGCAGTGAACGGCAGGGGGCGACGTCCGAGCAGTACTTC CASSERQGATSEQYF
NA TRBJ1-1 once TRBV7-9 TGTGCCAGCAGCTTGGGCAGGGCTGAAGCTTTCTTT CASSLGRAEAFF
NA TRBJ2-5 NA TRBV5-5 TGTGCCAGCAGCACCCGCCAAACAGGGTGGGAGACCCAGTACTTC CASSTRQTGWETQYF
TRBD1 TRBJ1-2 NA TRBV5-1 TGCGCCAGCAGCACCGGACAGGCCTCTGCAGTCTATGGCTACACCTTC CASSTGQASAVYGYTF
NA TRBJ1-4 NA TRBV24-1 TGTGCCACCAGTGACGCGGATGAAAAACTGTTTTTT CATSDADEKLFF
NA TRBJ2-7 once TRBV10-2 TGCGCCAGCAGTGAAACTTACGAGCAGTACTTC CASSETYEQYF
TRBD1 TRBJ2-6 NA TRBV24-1 TGTGCCACCAGTGATCCGAGGACAGGGGTCGACTCTGGGGCCAACGTCCTGACTTTC CATSDPRTGVDSGANVLTF
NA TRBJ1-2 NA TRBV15 TGTGCCACCAGCAGAGGTCAGGGGCAGGATGGCTACACCTTC CATSRGQGQDGYTF
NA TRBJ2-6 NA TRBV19 TGTGCCAGTAGTACCCGATACACCTCTGGGGCCAACGTCCTGACTTTC CASSTRYTSGANVLTF
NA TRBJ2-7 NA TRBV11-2 TGTGCCAGCAGCTCCGGGTTCGGGACTGGGTACGAGCAGTACTTC CASSSGFGTGYEQYF
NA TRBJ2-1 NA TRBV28 TGTGCCAGCAACCCACCGAGCTCCTACAATGAGCAGTTCTTC CASNPPSSYNEQFF
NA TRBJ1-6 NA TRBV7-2 TGTGCCAGCAGCTTAAATCAGGGAAATAATTCACCCCTCCACTTT CASSLNQGNNSPLHF
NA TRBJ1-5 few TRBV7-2 TGTGCCAGCAGCACACAGGGAGTCGATCAGCCCCAGCATTTT CASSTQGVDQPQHF
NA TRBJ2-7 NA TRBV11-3 TGTGCCAGCAGCTTAGATCGCCCAGGGGCCTACGAGCAGTACTTC CASSLDRPGAYEQYF
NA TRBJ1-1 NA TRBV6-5 TGTGCCAGCAGCATGTCCGGAGGCGGGGGTGAAGCTTTCTTT CASSMSGGGGEAFF
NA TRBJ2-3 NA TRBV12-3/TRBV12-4 TGTGCCACCGCGAGTAATTTCGATACGCAGTATTTT CATASNFDTQYF
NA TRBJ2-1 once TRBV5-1 TGCGCCAGCAGCTTGGATAACTACAATGAGCAGTTCTTC CASSLDNYNEQFF
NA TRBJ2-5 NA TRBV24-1 TGTGCCACCAGTGATTTGGCCCCAGGGGAGACCCAGTACTTC CATSDLAPGETQYF
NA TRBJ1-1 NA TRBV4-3 TGCGCCAGCAGCCAAGCAGGGCCCGGGAGCACTGAAGCTTTCTTT CASSQAGPGSTEAFF
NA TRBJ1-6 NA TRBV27 TGTGCCAGCAGTTTAACCTACTCCTATAATTCACCCCTCCACTTT CASSLTYSYNSPLHF
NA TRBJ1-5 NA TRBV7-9 TGTGCCAGCAGTTGGGAGGCGAATCAGCCCCAGCATTTT CASSWEANQPQHF
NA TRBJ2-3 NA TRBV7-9 TGTGCCAGCAGCTTAACGTTGGCCGATACGCAGTATTTT CASSLTLADTQYF
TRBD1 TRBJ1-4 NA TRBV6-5 TGTGCCAGCAGCCGGGACAGAAGAAATGAAAAACTGTTTTTT CASSRDRRNEKLFF
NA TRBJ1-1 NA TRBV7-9 TGTGCCAGCAGCTTTTCTCTGACAGTCATGAACACTGAAGCTTTCTTT CASSFSLTVMNTEAFF
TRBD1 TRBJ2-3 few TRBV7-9 TGTGCCAGCTCCGGGACAGCCACAGATACGCAGTATTTT CASSGTATDTQYF
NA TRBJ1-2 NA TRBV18 TGTGCCAGCTCACCAGGGCAGGGCGATGGCTACACCTTC CASSPGQGDGYTF
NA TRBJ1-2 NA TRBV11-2 TGTGCCAGCAGCTCCGGACAAGGGTTCTATGGCTACACCTTC CASSSGQGFYGYTF
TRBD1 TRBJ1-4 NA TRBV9 TGTGCCAGCAGCGTAGCCTCGACAGGGGCAGAAAAACTGTTTTTT CASSVASTGAEKLFF
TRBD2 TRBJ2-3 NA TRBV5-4 TGTGCCAGCAGCCGCGACCATCCGGGGGGGGTAGATACGCAGTATTTT CASSRDHPGGVDTQYF
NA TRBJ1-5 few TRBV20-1 TGCAGTGCTACTGAGGGCGCGCAGCCCCAGCATTTT CSATEGAQPQHF
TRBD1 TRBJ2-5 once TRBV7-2 TGTGCCAGCAGCACGGGACAGGGGGCTAAGACCCAGTACTTC CASSTGQGAKTQYF
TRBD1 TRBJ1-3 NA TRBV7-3 TGTGCCAGCAGCCCCCACAGGGGCTCTGGAAACACCATATATTTT CASSPHRGSGNTIYF
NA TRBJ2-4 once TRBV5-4 TGTGCCAGCAGCTCACAACAGGGTTTGGGAAACATTCAGTACTTC CASSSQQGLGNIQYF
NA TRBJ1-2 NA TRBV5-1 TGCGCCAGCAGCTTGGCCCCCATGGCCGAGGCGATGATTTATGGCTACACCTTC CASSLAPMAEAMIYGYTF